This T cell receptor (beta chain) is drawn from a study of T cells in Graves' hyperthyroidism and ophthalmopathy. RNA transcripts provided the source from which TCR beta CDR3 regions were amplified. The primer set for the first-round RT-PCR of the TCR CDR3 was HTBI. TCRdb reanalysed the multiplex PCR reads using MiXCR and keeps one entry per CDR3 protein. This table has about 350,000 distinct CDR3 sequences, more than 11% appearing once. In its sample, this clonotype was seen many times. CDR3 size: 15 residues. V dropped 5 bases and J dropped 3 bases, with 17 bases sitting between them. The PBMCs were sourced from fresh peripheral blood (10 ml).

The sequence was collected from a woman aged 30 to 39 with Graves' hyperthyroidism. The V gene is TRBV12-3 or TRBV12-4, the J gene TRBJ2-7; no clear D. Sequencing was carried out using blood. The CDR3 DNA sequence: TGTGCCAGCAGTCTTTACAGCCGTCAAAGCTACGAGCAGTACTTC. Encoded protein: CASSLYSRQSYEQYF.